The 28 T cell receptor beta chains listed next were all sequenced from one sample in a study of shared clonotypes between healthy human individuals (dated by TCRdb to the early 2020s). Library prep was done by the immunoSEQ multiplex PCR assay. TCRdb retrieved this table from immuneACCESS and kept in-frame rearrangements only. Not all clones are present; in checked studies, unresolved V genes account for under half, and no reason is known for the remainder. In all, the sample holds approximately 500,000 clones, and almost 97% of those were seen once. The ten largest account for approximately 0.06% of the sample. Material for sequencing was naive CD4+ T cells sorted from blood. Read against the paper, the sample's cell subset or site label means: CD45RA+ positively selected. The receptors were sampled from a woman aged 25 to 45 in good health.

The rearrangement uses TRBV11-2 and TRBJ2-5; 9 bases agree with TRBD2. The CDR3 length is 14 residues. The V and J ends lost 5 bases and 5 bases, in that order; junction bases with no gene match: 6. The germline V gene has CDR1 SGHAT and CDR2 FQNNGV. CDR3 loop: CASSTRTSAETQYF. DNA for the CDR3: TGTGCCAGCAGCACGAGGACTAGCGCGGAGACCCAGTACTTC.

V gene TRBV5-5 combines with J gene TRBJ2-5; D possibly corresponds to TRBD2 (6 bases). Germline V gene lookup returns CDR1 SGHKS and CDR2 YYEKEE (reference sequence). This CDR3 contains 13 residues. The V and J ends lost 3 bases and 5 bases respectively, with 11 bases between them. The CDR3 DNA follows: TGTGCCAGCAGCTATCTACGGGGGGAGACCCAGTACTTC. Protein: CASSYLRGETQYF.

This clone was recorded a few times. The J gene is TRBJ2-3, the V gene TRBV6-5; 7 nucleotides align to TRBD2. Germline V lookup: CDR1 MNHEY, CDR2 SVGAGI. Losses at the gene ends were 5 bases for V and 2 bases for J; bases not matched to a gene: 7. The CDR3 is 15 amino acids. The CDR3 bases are TGTGCCAGCAGTGCTGCTAGCGGAGTCACAGATACGCAGTATTTT. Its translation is CASSAASGVTDTQYF.

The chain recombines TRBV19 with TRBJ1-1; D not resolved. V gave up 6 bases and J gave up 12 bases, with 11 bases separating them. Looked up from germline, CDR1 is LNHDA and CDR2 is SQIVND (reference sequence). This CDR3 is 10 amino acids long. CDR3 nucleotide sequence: TGTGCCAGTAGAAACAAGGGAACTTTCTTT. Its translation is CASRNKGTFF.

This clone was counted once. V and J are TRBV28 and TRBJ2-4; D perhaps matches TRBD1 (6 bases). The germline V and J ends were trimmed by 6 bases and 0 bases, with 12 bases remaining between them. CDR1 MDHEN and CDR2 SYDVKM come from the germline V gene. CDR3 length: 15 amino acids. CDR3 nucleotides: TGTGCCAGCAGCTCAGGGGCCCTAGCCAAAAACATTCAGTACTTC. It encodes CASSSGALAKNIQYF.

CDR3 DNA sequence: TGTGCCAGCAGTAGGGACAGGGGAGGCACCGGGGAGCTGTTTTTT. Amino acid sequence: CASSRDRGGTGELFF. This rearrangement joins TRBV6-5 to TRBJ2-2; 10 bases fit TRBD1. The germline V gene has CDR1 MNHEY and CDR2 SVGAGI. Losses at the gene ends were 5 bases for V and 4 bases for J; bases not matched to a gene: 4. The CDR3 runs to 15 residues.

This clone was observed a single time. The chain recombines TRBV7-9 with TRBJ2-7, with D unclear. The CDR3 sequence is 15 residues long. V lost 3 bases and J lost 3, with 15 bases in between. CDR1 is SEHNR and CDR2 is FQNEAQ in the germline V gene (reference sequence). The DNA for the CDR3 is TGTGCCAGCAGCTTGTTTGAGACGCCGATCTACGAGCAGTACTTC. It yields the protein CASSLFETPIYEQYF.

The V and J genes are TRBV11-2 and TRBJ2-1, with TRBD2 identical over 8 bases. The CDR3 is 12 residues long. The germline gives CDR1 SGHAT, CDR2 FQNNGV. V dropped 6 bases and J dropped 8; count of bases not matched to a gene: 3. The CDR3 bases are TGTGCCAGCAGACTAGCGGTGGATGAGCAGTTCTTC. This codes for CASRLAVDEQFF.

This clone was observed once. DNA for the CDR3: TGTGCCAGTAGTCGGACGGCCGCTCAGCCCCAGCATTTT. Amino acid sequence: CASSRTAAQPQHF. The chain employs TRBV19 and TRBJ1-5; D unclear. The CDR3 loop spans 13 amino acids. The V end was cut by 5 bases, the J end by 6 bases, with 11 bases between. The V gene's germline CDR1 is LNHDA and CDR2 SQIVND (reference sequence).

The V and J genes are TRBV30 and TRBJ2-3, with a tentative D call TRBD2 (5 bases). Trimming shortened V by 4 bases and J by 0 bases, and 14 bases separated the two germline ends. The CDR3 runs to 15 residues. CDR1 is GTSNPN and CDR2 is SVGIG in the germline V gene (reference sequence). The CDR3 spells CAWKRQWASTDTQYF. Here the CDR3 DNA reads TGTGCCTGGAAGCGGCAGTGGGCAAGCACAGATACGCAGTATTTT.

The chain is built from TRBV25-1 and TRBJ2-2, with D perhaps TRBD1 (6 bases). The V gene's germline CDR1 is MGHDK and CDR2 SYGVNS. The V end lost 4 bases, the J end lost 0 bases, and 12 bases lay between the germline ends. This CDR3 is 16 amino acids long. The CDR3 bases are TGTGCCAGCAGTGCAGGGACAACTTCGAACACCGGGGAGCTGTTTTTT. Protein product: CASSAGTTSNTGELFF.

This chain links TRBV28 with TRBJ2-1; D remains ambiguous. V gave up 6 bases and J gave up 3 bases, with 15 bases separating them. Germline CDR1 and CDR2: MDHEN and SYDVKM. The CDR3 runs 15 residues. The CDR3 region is CASRPKIAGYNEQFF. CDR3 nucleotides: TGTGCCAGCAGACCGAAGATAGCTGGCTACAATGAGCAGTTCTTC.

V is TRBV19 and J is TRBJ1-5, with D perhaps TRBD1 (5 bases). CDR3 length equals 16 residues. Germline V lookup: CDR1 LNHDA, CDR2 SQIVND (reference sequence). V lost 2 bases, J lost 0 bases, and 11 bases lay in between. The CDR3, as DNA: TGTGCCAGTAGTATATGGGCAGGGCGTAGCAATCAGCCCCAGCATTTT. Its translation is CASSIWAGRSNQPQHF.

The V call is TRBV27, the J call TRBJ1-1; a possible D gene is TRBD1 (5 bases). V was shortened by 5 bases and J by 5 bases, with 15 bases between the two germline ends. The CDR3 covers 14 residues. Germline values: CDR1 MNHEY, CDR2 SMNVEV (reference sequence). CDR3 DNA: TGTGCCAGCAGTCGGGGGATCACGGAGACTGAAGCTTTCTTT. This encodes CASSRGITETEAFF.

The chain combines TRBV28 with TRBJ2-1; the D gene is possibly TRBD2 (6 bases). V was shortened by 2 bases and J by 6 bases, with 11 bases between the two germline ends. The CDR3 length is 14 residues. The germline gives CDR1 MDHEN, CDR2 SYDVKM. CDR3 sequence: CASSLAGSANEQFF. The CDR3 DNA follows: TGTGCCAGCAGTTTAGCCGGGAGCGCCAATGAGCAGTTCTTC.

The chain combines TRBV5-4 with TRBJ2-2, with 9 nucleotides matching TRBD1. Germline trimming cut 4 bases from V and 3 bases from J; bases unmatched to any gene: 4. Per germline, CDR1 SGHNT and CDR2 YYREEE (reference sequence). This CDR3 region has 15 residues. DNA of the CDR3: TGTGCCAGCAGCGTACAGGGGGCTTACACCGGGGAGCTGTTTTTT. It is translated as CASSVQGAYTGELFF.

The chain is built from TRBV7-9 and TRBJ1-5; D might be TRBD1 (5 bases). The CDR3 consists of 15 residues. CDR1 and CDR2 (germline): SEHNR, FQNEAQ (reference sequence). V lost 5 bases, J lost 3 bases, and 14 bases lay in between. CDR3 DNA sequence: TGTGCCAGCAGCACCGGGACGGCCGACAATCAGCCCCAGCATTTT. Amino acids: CASSTGTADNQPQHF. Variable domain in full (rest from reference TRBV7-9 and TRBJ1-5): DTGVSQNPRHKITKRGQNVTFRCDPISEHNRLYWYRQTLGQGPEFLTYFQNEAQLEKSRLLSDRFSAERPKGSFSTLEIQRTEQGDSAMYLCASSTGTADNQPQHFGDGTRLSIL.

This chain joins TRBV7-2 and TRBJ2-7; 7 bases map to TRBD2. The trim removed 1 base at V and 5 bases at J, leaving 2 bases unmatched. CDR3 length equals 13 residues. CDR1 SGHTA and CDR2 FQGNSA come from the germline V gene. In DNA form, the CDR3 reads TGTGCCAGCAGCTTAGTTGCGGGAGACGAGCAGTACTTC. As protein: CASSLVAGDEQYF.

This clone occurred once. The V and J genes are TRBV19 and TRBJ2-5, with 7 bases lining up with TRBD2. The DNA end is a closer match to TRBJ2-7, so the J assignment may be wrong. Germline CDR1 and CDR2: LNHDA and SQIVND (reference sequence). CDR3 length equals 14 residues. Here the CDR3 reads CASRPTRTSYEQYF. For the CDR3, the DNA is TGTGCCAGTAGGCCGACCCGGACTAGCTACGAGCAGTACTTC.

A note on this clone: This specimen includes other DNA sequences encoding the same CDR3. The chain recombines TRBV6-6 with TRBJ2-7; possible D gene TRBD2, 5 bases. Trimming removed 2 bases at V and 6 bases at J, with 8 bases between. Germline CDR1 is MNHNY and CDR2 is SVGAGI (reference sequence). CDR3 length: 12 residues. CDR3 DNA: TGTGCCAGCAGTTACCCGGGGAGCGAGCAGTACTTC. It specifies CASSYPGSEQYF.

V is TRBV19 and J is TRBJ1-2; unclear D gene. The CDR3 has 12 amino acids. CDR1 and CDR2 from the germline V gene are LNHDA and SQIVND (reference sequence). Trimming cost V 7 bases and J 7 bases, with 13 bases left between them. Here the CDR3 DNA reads TGTGCCAGTACCGATCGGGGTTTTGGCTACACCTTC. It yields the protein CASTDRGFGYTF.

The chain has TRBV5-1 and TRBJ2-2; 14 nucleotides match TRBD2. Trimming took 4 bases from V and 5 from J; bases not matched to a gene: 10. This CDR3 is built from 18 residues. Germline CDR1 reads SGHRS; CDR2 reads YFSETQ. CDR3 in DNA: TGCGCCAGCAGCCCTTCCGGGACTAGCGGGAGTCGAACCGGGGAGCTGTTTTTT. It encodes CASSPSGTSGSRTGELFF.

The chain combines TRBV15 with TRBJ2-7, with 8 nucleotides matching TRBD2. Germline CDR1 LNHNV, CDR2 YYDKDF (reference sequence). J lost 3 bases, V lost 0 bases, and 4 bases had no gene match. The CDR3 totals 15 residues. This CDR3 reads CATSREGGRSYEQYF. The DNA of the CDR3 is TGTGCCACCAGCAGAGAGGGCGGGAGGAGCTACGAGCAGTACTTC.

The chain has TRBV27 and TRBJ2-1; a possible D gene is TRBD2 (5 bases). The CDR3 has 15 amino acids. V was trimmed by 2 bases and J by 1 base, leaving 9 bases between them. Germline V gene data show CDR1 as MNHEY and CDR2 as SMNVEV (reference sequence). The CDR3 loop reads CASSLQAGSYNEQFF. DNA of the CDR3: TGTGCCAGCAGTTTACAGGCGGGTTCCTACAATGAGCAGTTCTTC.

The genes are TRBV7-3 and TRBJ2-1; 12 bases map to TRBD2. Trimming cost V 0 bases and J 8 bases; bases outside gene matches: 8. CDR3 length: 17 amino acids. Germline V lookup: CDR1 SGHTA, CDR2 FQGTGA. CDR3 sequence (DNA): TGTGCCAGCAGCTTAACGCCCCGACTAGCGGGAGCCGATGAGCAGTTCTTC. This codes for CASSLTPRLAGADEQFF.

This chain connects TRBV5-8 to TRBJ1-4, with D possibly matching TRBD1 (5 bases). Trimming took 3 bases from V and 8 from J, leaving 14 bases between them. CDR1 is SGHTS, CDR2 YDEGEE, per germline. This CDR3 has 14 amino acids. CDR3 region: CASSSTEREEKLFF. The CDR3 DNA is TGTGCCAGCAGCTCGACAGAAAGGGAGGAAAAACTGTTTTTT.

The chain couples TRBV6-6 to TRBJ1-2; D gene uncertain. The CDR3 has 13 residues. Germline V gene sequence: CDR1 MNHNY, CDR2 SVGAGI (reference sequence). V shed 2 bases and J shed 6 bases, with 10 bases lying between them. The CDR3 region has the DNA TGTGCCAGCAGTTACCGATGGAGTGATGGCTACACCTTC. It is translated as CASSYRWSDGYTF.

CDR3 sequence: CASSRTGSEGNTIYF. CDR3 in DNA: TGTGCCAGCAGTCGGACAGGGTCGGAAGGAAACACCATATATTTT. This chain uses TRBV9 with TRBJ1-3, with 8 nucleotides matching TRBD1. The CDR3 covers 15 residues. In germline, CDR1 is SGDLS, CDR2 YYNGEE. The junction had 8 bases not matched to a gene; V was cut back by 5 bases and J by 4 bases.